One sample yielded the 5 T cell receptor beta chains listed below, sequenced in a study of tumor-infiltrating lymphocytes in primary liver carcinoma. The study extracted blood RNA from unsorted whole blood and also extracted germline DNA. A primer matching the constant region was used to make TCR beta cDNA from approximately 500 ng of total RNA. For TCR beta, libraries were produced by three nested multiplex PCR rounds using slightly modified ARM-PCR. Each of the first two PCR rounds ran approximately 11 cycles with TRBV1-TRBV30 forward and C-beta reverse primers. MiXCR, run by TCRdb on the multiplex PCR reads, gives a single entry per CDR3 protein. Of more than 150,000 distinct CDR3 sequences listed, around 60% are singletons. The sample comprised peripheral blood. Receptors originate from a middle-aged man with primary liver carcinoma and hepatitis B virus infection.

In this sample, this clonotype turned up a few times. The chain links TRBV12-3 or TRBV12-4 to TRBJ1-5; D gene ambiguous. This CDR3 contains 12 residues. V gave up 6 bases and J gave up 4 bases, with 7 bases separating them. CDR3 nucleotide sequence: TGTGCCAGCAGGGGCCTAAATCAGCCCCAGCATTTT. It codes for CASRGLNQPQHF.

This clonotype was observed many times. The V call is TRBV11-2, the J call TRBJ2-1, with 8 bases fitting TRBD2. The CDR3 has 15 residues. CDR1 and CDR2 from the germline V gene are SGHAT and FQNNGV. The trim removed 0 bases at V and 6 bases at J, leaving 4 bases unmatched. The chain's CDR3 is CASSLEGLVGNEQFF. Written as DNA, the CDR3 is TGTGCCAGCAGCTTAGAGGGACTAGTAGGCAATGAGCAGTTCTTC.

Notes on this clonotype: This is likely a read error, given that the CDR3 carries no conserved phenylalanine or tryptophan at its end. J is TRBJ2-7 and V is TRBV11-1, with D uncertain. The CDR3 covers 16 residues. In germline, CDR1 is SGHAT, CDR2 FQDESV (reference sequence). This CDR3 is CVSSLEADRYAYEQYY. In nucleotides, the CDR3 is TGTGTCAGCAGCTTAGAGGCAGACCGGTATGCGTACGAGCAGTACTAC.

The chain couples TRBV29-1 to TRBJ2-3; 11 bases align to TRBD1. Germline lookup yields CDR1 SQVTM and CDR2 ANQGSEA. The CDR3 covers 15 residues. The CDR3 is CSFPDRDRGADTQYF. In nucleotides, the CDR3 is TGCAGTTTTCCCGACCGGGACAGGGGGGCAGATACGCAGTATTTT.

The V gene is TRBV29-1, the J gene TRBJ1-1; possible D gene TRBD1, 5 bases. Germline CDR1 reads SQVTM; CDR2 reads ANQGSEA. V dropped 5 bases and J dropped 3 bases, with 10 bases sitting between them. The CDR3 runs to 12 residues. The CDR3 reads CSVCVGDTEAFF. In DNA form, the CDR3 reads TGCAGCGTTTGTGTGGGGGACACTGAAGCTTTCTTT. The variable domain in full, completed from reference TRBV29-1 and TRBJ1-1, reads SAVISQKPSRDICQRGTSLTIQCQVDSQVTMMFWYRQQPGQSLTLIATANQGSEATYESGFVIDKFPISRPNLTFSTLTVSNMSPEDSSIYLCSVCVGDTEAFFGQGTRLTVV.